The 32 T cell receptor beta chains in this list originate from one sample, sequenced in a study of T cells in Graves' hyperthyroidism and ophthalmopathy. RNA transcripts served as the template for amplifying TCR beta CDR3 regions. First-round RT-PCR with HTBI primers amplified the TCR CDR3 region. TCRdb recomputed calls from the multiplex PCR reads with MiXCR, one row per CDR3 protein. The table records about 560,000 distinct CDR3 sequences, 15% to 18% of them present only once. Sequenced material: blood. These receptors were collected from a woman in her 30s with Graves' hyperthyroidism.

The chain is built from TRBV7-7 and TRBJ2-2, with 7 bases aligning to TRBD1. The CDR3 spans 16 residues. Germline CDR1 and CDR2: SSHAT and FNYEAQ (reference sequence). After removal of 5 bases from V and 2 bases from J, the junction contained 8 bases not matched to a gene. The CDR3, as DNA: TGTGCCAGCAGCCCCACAGGGGTCGTTAACACCGGGGAGCTGTTTTTT. Its protein product is CASSPTGVVNTGELFF.

This clonotype showed up many times. V is TRBV11-2 and J is TRBJ2-1; no reliable D call. CDR1 and CDR2 from the germline V gene are SGHAT and FQNNGV. Trimming pared 1 base from V and 4 bases from J, leaving 14 bases between. CDR3 length: 16 residues. The CDR3 loop reads CASSLVGHPQYNEQFF. CDR3 bases: TGTGCCAGCAGCTTAGTTGGTCACCCTCAATACAATGAGCAGTTCTTC.

Many counts were recorded for this clonotype. The V and J genes are TRBV28 and TRBJ2-5; 15 bases are shared with TRBD2. Germline V gene data show CDR1 as MDHEN and CDR2 as SYDVKM. V dropped 6 bases and J dropped 2; count of bases not matched to a gene: 7. The CDR3 is 17 residues long. As DNA, the CDR3 is TGTGCCAGCAGCTCCGGGACTAGCGGGAGGCTTCAAGAGACCCAGTACTTC. Protein: CASSSGTSGRLQETQYF.

Regarding this clonotype: A single base separates this from a much larger clone, so it may be a read error. This chain joins TRBV6-1 and TRBJ2-7; D is unresolved. The germline V gene encodes CDR1 MNHNS and CDR2 SASEGT. CDR3 length: 19 residues. CDR3 in DNA: TGTGCCAGCACTACCACCGACCTTCGGACGGGCCTCGGGTCTTACGAGCAGCACTTC. This codes for CASTTTDLRTGLGSYEQHF.

DNA for the CDR3: TGTGCCAGCAGCTCGCGGGGGGCTCCTAATTCACCCCTCCACTTT. Translating it yields CASSSRGAPNSPLHF. The chain combines TRBV12-3 or TRBV12-4 with TRBJ1-6; D possibly corresponds to TRBD1 (6 bases). The CDR3 covers 15 residues. V was trimmed by 6 bases and J by 6 bases, leaving 15 bases between them.

V and J are TRBV19 and TRBJ2-1; 7 bases are shared with TRBD2. This CDR3 contains 16 residues. The junction had 13 bases not matched to a gene; V was cut back by 5 bases and J by 6 bases. Germline loops: CDR1 LNHDA, CDR2 SQIVND (reference sequence). The CDR3 spells CASSPPRGRASNEQFF. CDR3 in DNA: TGTGCCAGTAGTCCCCCCAGAGGGAGGGCCTCCAATGAGCAGTTCTTC.

There are many counts of this clonotype. The chain recombines TRBV11-2 with TRBJ1-1; 8 nucleotides match TRBD1. CDR1 and CDR2 (germline): SGHAT, FQNNGV. Trimming took 1 base from V and 8 from J; bases not matched to a gene: 9. CDR3 length equals 15 residues. The CDR3 sequence: CASSLVVAGGREAFF. DNA for the CDR3: TGTGCCAGCAGCTTAGTGGTTGCAGGGGGCAGAGAAGCTTTCTTT.

This clonotype has at least ten counts. V gene TRBV5-1 combines with J gene TRBJ1-4; 9 bases agree with TRBD1. The CDR3 spans 17 residues. Trimming removed 4 bases from V and 3 bases from J; junction bases left unmatched: 10. Germline assignment: CDR1 SGHRS and CDR2 YFSETQ. The CDR3 protein is CASSQTGGAGSNEKLFF. The CDR3, as DNA: TGCGCCAGCAGCCAAACAGGGGGCGCGGGATCTAATGAAAAACTGTTTTTT.

Many counts were recorded for this clonotype. V is TRBV2 and J is TRBJ1-2, with D unclear. Germline CDR1 and CDR2: SNHLY and FYNNEI. The V end was cut by 7 bases, the J end by 2 bases, with 11 bases between. This CDR3 contains 13 residues. The CDR3 DNA is TGTGCCAGCACTGAGGGCGAAAACTATGGCTACACCTTC. The encoded protein is CASTEGENYGYTF.

This clonotype was found many times. This chain uses TRBV4-1 with TRBJ1-1; D is unclear. Looked up from germline, CDR1 is MGHRA and CDR2 is YSYEKL. The CDR3 loop spans 15 amino acids. With 4 bases removed from V and 0 bases from J, the gap between germline ends came to 12 bases. CDR3 nucleotides: TGCGCCAGCAGCCCCGGACCCCAAATGAACACTGAAGCTTTCTTT. Translated, it gives CASSPGPQMNTEAFF.

The sample holds many counts of this clonotype. The chain joins TRBV28 to TRBJ2-6, with a weak D call TRBD1 (5 bases). Germline loops: CDR1 MDHEN, CDR2 SYDVKM. V lost 4 bases to trimming and J lost 0 bases, with 16 bases between them. The CDR3 spans 18 residues. CDR3 sequence (DNA): TGTGCCAGCAGTTCCAGGGTAACAAGGGTCTCTGGGGCCAACGTCCTGACTTTC. Amino acid sequence: CASSSRVTRVSGANVLTF.

This clonotype has more than one count but fewer than ten. The chain uses TRBV10-3 and TRBJ2-1; 7 nucleotides align to TRBD2. Germline V gene lookup returns CDR1 ENHRY and CDR2 SYGVKD. The CDR3 totals 15 residues. The V segment lost 0 bases and the J segment 3 bases; nucleotides outside the gene matches: 2. CDR3 region: CAISESAGDYNEQFF. The CDR3 DNA is TGTGCCATCAGTGAGTCGGCGGGAGACTACAATGAGCAGTTCTTC.

This clonotype has a count of ten or more. The J gene is TRBJ1-2, the V gene TRBV12-3 or TRBV12-4; unclear D gene. There are 15 residues in the CDR3. V lost 6 bases, J lost 1 base, and 15 bases lay in between. The CDR3 nucleotides are TGTGCCAGCAGGTCCACAAGTGGCAGTAACTATGGCTACACCTTC. This encodes CASRSTSGSNYGYTF.

The chain joins TRBV7-2 to TRBJ2-2; 9 bases line up with TRBD2. V was clipped by 6 bases and J by 0 bases; unmatched bases: 8. The CDR3 is 17 amino acids. CDR1 is SGHTA, CDR2 FQGNSA, per germline. For the CDR3, the DNA is TGTGCCAGCAGTCGTAGCGGGAGAGACTCGAACACCGGGGAGCTGTTTTTT. This translates into CASSRSGRDSNTGELFF.

J is TRBJ2-5 and V is TRBV20-1, with 9 bases that match TRBD2. This CDR3 region has 15 residues. V was clipped by 3 bases and J by 3 bases; unmatched bases: 8. Germline CDR1 reads DFQATT; CDR2 reads SNEGSKA (reference sequence). The CDR3 DNA is TGCAGTGCTAGTTTGGCTAGCGGGATCGAAGAGACCCAGTACTTC. Protein sequence: CSASLASGIEETQYF.

In this sample, this clonotype turned up many times. The rearrangement joins TRBV9 to TRBJ2-7; TRBD1 matches 7 bases. Germline CDR1 SGDLS, CDR2 YYNGEE. CDR3 length: 16 residues. V trimming: 4 bases; J trimming: 3 bases; junction bases outside the gene matches: 13. The CDR3 here is CASSSSPTTGIYEQYF. CDR3 DNA sequence: TGTGCCAGCAGCTCCTCCCCCACGACAGGGATCTACGAGCAGTACTTC.

This clonotype was detected ten times or more. The rearrangement uses TRBV7-6 and TRBJ2-1; TRBD2 agrees at 9 bases. This CDR3 spans 17 amino acids. V dropped 5 bases and J dropped 9; count of bases not matched to a gene: 17. The germline CDR1 and CDR2 sequences are SGHVS and FNYEAQ. CDR3 DNA: TGTGCCAGCAGCCCGGATATGGCGGGAGGGTTTGGGGGTGAGCAGTTCTTC. This translates into CASSPDMAGGFGGEQFF.

The genes are TRBV6-1 and TRBJ2-1; 9 bases are a match to TRBD1. Germline-derived CDR1 and CDR2 are MNHNS and SASEGT. Trimming took 7 bases from V and 5 from J; bases not matched to a gene: 6. The CDR3 has 14 amino acids. The CDR3 here is CASIRDREDNEQFF. CDR3 DNA sequence: TGTGCCAGCATACGGGACAGGGAGGACAATGAGCAGTTCTTC.

This clonotype was found many times. This rearrangement joins TRBV12-3 or TRBV12-4 to TRBJ2-1; D possibly corresponds to TRBD2 (6 bases). CDR3 length equals 16 residues. V lost 2 bases and J lost 2, with 13 bases in between. The CDR3 protein is CASSLLESGPYNEQFF. The CDR3, as DNA: TGTGCCAGCAGTTTACTGGAAAGCGGGCCCTACAATGAGCAGTTCTTC.

This clonotype was detected a few times. The rearrangement links TRBV20-1 to TRBJ2-3, with D unresolved. The V end lost 5 bases, the J end lost 0 bases, and 9 bases lay between the germline ends. CDR1 is DFQATT and CDR2 is SNEGSKA in the germline V gene (reference sequence). The CDR3 loop spans 13 amino acids. This chain's CDR3 is CSAPRSSTDTQYF. CDR3 DNA: TGCAGTGCTCCCAGGAGCAGCACAGATACGCAGTATTTT.

This clonotype was detected only a few times. The chain is built from TRBV30 and TRBJ2-6, with D hard to call. Trimming took off 2 bases at V and 3 bases at J, with 5 bases between the two ends. The CDR3 runs 13 residues. Germline V gene data show CDR1 as GTSNPN and CDR2 as SVGIG (reference sequence). CDR3 DNA sequence: TGTGCCTGGAGTTCCATTGGGGCCAACGTCCTGACTTTC. It yields the protein CAWSSIGANVLTF.

The table lists this clonotype with many counts. The rearrangement uses TRBV20-1 and TRBJ2-1, with 7 bases that match TRBD1. V lost 4 bases and J lost 10; bases outside the gene matches: 7. Germline values: CDR1 DFQATT, CDR2 SNEGSKA (reference sequence). The CDR3 totals 12 residues. The CDR3 nucleotides are TGCAGTGCTATACGACAGGGCGACGAGCAGTTCTTC. It is translated as CSAIRQGDEQFF.

In this sample, this clonotype turned up many times. The rearrangement uses TRBV7-9 and TRBJ2-5; the D call may be TRBD1 or TRBD2 (6 bases each). The V end lost 1 base, the J end lost 2 bases, and 11 bases lay between the germline ends. CDR3 length: 15 residues. Germline-derived CDR1 and CDR2 are SEHNR and FQNEAQ (reference sequence). The CDR3, as DNA: TGTGCCAGCAGCTTAGGAGGAGGGGGGCAAGAGACCCAGTACTTC. Translating it yields CASSLGGGGQETQYF.

Ten or more counts support this clonotype. The V and J genes are TRBV3-1 and TRBJ1-1, with D uncertain. Between the trimmed V and J ends, which lost 0 bases and 4 bases, there was a span of 6 bases. CDR1 is LGHDT and CDR2 is YNNKEL in the germline V gene (reference sequence). The CDR3 extends over 13 amino acids. The DNA of the CDR3 is TGTGCCAGCAGCCAAGAAGCGGGCACTGAAGCTTTCTTT. This codes for CASSQEAGTEAFF. Filled out from reference TRBV3-1 and TRBJ1-1, the complete variable domain reads DTAVSQTPKYLVTQMGNDKSIKCEQNLGHDTMYWYKQDSKKFLKIMFSYNNKELIINETVPNRFSPKSPDKAHLNLHINSLELGDSAVYFCASSQEAGTEAFFGQGTRLTVV.

This clonotype was seen at least ten times. The chain combines TRBV18 with TRBJ2-5; 8 nucleotides line up with TRBD1. Trimming took 3 bases from V and 5 from J; bases not matched to a gene: 8. The germline V gene has CDR1 KGHSH and CDR2 LQKENI. The CDR3 runs to 15 residues. In nucleotides, the CDR3 is TGTGCCAGCTCACCCCCGGACAGGGTGGGGGAGACCCAGTACTTC. Amino acid sequence: CASSPPDRVGETQYF.

This clonotype was seen many times. The chain is built from TRBV7-9 and TRBJ1-6; no reliable D call. The CDR3 is 14 residues long. V was cut by 5 bases and J by 5 bases, with 10 bases left in between. Germline assignment: CDR1 SEHNR and CDR2 FQNEAQ (reference sequence). This chain's CDR3 is CASSQDGDNSPLHF. The CDR3 DNA sequence: TGTGCCAGCAGCCAGGACGGAGATAATTCACCCCTCCACTTT.

The gene calls are TRBV20-1 and TRBJ1-5; D ambiguous. CDR1 DFQATT and CDR2 SNEGSKA come from the germline V gene (reference sequence). The CDR3 is 14 amino acids. CDR3 loop: CSACAGGSNQPQHF. DNA of the CDR3: TGCAGCGCTTGCGCGGGTGGGAGCAATCAGCCCCAGCATTTT.

This clonotype was detected ten times or more. This rearrangement joins TRBV12-3 or TRBV12-4 to TRBJ2-2, with 8 nucleotides matching TRBD2. V dropped 10 bases and J dropped 5; count of bases not matched to a gene: 9. This CDR3 is built from 14 residues. The CDR3 nucleotides are TGTGCCATGAGCGGGAGCTCGGGGACCGGGGAGCTGTTTTTT. Amino acids: CAMSGSSGTGELFF.

The chain employs TRBV6-1 and TRBJ2-7, with 10 bases matching TRBD1. V lost 7 bases to trimming and J lost 5 bases; unmatched junction nucleotides: 8. CDR1 is MNHNS and CDR2 is SASEGT in the germline V gene. This CDR3 contains 14 residues. This chain's CDR3 is CASTRDRGYHEQYF. CDR3 bases: TGTGCCAGCACCAGGGACAGGGGCTACCACGAGCAGTACTTC.

This clonotype has a count of ten or more. This chain links TRBV7-2 with TRBJ1-2; no firm D call. The V end was cut by 1 base, the J end by 1 base, with 16 bases between. The V gene's germline CDR1 is SGHTA and CDR2 FQGNSA. This CDR3 has 17 amino acids. CDR3 sequence reads: CASSLVAAAALNYGYTF. CDR3 nucleotide sequence: TGTGCCAGCAGCTTAGTTGCGGCCGCAGCTCTTAACTATGGCTACACCTTC.

As to this clonotype: This clone may be a read error of a much larger clone one base away. The V call is TRBV12-3 or TRBV12-4, the J call TRBJ1-1; no definite D call. The CDR3 has 13 amino acids. The CDR3 DNA follows: TGTGTCAGCACGATCAAAGGGAACACTGAAGCTTTCTTT. It codes for CVSTIKGNTEAFF.

On this clonotype: A read error may be the cause here, since a much bigger clone is one base away. This chain connects TRBV7-2 to TRBJ1-5; D gene ambiguous. There are 13 residues in the CDR3. The germline gives CDR1 SGHTA, CDR2 FQGNSA. V lost 5 bases, J lost 1 base, and 6 bases lay in between. This chain's CDR3 is CASSLISNQPQHF. The DNA of the CDR3 is TGTGCCAGCAGCCTAATAAGCAATCAGCCCCAGCATTTT.